The T cell receptor (beta chain) described here comes from a study of blood T cell repertoires in COVID-19. Study-level background: The origin of the acute and convalescent COVID-19 samples was the United States, Italy and Spain. Nucleic acid was either cDNA or gDNA, and it came from T cells, B-cell-depleted T cells, or PBMCs.

Original data processing: From reference gene primer amplification, estimates of nucleated cell counts were derived. The repertoire was sequenced with immunoSEQ multiplex PCR; TCRdb's copy has only in-frame clones and lacks some. The DNA gave D and trimming, while V, J and clone size come from that table. The sample holds some 26,000 clones, approximately 90% seen once. The CDR3 totals 13 residues. Deletions cut 0 bases from V and 7 bases from J, with 7 bases between. In germline, CDR1 is MGHRA, CDR2 YSYEKL. This TCR was recovered from a human donor with active COVID-19. The donor label of this sample is uncertain. The sequenced sample consisted of peripheral blood. The chain uses TRBV4-1 and TRBJ2-1; D unresolved. This CDR3 reads CASSQDSENEQFF. The DNA of the CDR3 is TGCGCCAGCAGCCAAGATTCCGAGAATGAGCAGTTCTTC.